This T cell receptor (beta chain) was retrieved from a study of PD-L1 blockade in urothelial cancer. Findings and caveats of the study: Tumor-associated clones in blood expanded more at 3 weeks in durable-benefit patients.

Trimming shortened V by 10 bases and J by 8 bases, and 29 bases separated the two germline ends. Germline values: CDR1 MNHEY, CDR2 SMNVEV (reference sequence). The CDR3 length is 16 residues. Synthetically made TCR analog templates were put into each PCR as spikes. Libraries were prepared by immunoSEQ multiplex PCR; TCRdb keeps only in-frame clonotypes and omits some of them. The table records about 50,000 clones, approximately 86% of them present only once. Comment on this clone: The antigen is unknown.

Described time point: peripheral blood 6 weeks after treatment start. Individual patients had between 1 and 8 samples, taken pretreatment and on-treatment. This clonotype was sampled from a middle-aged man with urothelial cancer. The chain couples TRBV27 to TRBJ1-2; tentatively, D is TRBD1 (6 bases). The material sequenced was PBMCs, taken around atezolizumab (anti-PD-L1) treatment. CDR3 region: CATKEKIRGSGGGYTF. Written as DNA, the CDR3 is TGTGCCACCAAGGAAAAAATCCGGGGGAGCGGGGGCGGCTACACCTTC.